The clone carrying this T cell receptor delta chain was picked up a small number of times. This record belongs to a study of gamma-delta chains in newborns, infants, children. In the study overall: Microbial exposure reportedly drives polyclonal innate γδ T cell expansion after birth.

This CDR3 region has 17 residues. The V and J ends lost 3 bases and 9 bases, in that order; junction bases with no gene match: 13. Germline CDR1 GEAIGNYY, CDR2 EKD. TCRdb ran CATT on the reads. The data show more than 4,500 delta-chain clones, under 3% seen once. Sequencing was carried out using blood. The receptor's source is a child who was a newborn, infant or young child, either healthy, febrile or measles-vaccinated (not recorded which). V and J are TRDV2 and TRDJ2, with TRDD3 matching over 12 bases. The CDR3 reads CACDALLGDTDRTQLFF. CDR3 DNA sequence: TGTGCCTGTGACGCCCTACTGGGGGATACAGATAGAACACAACTCTTCTTT.